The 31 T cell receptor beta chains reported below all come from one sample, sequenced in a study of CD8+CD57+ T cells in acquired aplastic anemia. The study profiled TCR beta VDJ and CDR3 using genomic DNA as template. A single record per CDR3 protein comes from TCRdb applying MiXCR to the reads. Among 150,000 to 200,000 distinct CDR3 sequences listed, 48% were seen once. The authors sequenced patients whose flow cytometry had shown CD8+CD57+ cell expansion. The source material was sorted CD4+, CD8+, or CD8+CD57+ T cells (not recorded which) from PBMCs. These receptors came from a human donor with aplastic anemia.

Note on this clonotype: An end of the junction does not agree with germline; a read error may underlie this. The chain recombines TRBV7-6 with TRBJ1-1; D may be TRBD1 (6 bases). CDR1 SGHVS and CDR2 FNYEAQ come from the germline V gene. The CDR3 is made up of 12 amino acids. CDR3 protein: CASSPRGTEAFF. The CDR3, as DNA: TGTGCCAGCAGCCCAAGGGGGACTGAGGCTTTCTTT.

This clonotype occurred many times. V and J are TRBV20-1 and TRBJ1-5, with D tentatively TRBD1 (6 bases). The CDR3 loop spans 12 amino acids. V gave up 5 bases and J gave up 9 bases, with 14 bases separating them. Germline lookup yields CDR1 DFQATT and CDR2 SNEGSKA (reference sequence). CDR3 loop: CSAFQGSGPQHF. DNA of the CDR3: TGCAGTGCTTTTCAGGGGTCTGGGCCCCAGCATTTT.

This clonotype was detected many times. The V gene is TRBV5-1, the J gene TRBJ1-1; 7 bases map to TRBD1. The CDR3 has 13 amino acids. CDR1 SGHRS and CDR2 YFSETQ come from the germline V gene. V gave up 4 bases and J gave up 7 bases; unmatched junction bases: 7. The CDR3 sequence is CASSPGQGVEAFF. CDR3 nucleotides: TGCGCCAGCAGCCCCGGGCAGGGGGTTGAAGCTTTCTTT.

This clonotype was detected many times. The CDR3 reads CASSTGTPLETQYF. In DNA form, the CDR3 reads TGCGCCAGCAGCACCGGGACACCCTTGGAGACCCAGTACTTC. The chain carries TRBV5-1 and TRBJ2-5; the D gene is possibly TRBD1 (6 bases). The CDR3 loop spans 14 amino acids. Germline V gene sequence: CDR1 SGHRS, CDR2 YFSETQ. Trimming left V 4 bases short and J 5 bases short, with 15 bases between.

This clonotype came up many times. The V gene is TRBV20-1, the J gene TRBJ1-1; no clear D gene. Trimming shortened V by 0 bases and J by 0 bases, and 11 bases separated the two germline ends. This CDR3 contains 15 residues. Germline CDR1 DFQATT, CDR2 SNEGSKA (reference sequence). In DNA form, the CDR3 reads TGCAGTGCTAGAGATCGGATGGGGATGAACACTGAAGCTTTCTTT. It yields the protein CSARDRMGMNTEAFF.

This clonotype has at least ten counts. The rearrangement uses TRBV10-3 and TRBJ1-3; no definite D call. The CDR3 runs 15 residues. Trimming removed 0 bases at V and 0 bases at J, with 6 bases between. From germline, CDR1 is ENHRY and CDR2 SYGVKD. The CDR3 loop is CAISESAGSGNTIYF. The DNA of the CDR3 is TGTGCCATCAGTGAGTCTGCGGGCTCTGGAAACACCATATATTTT.

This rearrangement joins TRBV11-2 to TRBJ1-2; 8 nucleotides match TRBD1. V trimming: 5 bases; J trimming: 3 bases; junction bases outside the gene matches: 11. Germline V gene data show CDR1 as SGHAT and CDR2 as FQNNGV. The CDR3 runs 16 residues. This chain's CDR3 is CASSMYRGNDDYGYTF. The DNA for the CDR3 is TGTGCCAGCAGCATGTACAGGGGGAATGACGACTATGGCTACACCTTC.

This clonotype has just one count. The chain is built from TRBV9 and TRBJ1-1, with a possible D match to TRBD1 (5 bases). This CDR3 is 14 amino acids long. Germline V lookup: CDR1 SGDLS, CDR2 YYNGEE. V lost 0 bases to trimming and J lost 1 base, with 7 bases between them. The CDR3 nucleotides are TGTGCCAGCAGCGTAGACGGGGCGAACACTGAAGCTTTCTTT. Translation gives CASSVDGANTEAFF.

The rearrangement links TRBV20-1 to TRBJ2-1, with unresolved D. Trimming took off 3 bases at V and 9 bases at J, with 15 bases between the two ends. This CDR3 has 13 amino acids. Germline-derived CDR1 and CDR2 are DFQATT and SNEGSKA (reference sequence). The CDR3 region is CSASAPRVGEQFF. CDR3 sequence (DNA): TGCAGTGCTAGTGCCCCAAGGGTCGGTGAGCAGTTCTTC.

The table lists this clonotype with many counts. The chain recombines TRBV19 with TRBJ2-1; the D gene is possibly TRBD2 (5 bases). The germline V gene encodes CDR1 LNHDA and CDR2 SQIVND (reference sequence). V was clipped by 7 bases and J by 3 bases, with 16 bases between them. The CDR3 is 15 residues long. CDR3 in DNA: TGTGCCAGTACCCTGAGGGCACGGAACTACAATGAGCAGTTCTTC. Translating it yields CASTLRARNYNEQFF.

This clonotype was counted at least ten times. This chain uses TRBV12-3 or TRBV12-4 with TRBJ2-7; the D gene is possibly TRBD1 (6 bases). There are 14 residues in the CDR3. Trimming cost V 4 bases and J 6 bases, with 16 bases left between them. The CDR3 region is CASSSIRGKGEQYF. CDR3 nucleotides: TGTGCCAGCAGTTCGATAAGGGGGAAGGGCGAGCAGTACTTC.

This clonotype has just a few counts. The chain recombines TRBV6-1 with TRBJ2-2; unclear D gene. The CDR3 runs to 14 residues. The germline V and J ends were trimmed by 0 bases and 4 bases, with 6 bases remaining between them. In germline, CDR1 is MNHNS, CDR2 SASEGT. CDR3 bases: TGTGCCAGCAGTGAAGCGCTGGTCACCGGGGAGCTGTTTTTT. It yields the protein CASSEALVTGELFF.

CDR3 amino acids: CASRNDRDSRPYEQYF. The CDR3 nucleotides are TGTGCCAGCAGGAACGACCGGGACAGCCGACCCTACGAGCAGTACTTC. The rearrangement uses TRBV7-8 and TRBJ2-7; 7 bases map to TRBD1. The V segment lost 6 bases and the J segment 2 bases; nucleotides outside the gene matches: 13. The CDR3 has 16 amino acids. Germline CDR1 and CDR2: SGHVS and FQNEAQ. Filled out from reference TRBV7-8 and TRBJ2-7, the complete variable domain reads GAGVSQSPRYKVAKRGQDVALRCDPISGHVSLFWYQQALGQGPEFLTYFQNEAQLDKSGLPSDRFFAERPEGSVSTLKIQRTQQEDSAVYLCASRNDRDSRPYEQYFGPGTRLTVT.

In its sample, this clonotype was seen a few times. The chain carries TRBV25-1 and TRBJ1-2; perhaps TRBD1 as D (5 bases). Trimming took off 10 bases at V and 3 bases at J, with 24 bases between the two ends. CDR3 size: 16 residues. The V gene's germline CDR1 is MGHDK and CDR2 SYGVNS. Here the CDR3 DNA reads TGTGCCACCCTAGGCGGGGGGACCCGAAATCACTATGGCTACACCTTC. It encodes CATLGGGTRNHYGYTF.

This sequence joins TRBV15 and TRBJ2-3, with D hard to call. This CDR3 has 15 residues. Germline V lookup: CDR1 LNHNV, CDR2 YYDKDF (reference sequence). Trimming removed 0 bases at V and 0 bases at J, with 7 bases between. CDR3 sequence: CATSREAGSTDTQYF. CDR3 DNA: TGTGCCACCAGCAGAGAGGCAGGCAGCACAGATACGCAGTATTTT. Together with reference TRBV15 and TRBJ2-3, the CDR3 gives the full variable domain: DAMVIQNPRYQVTQFGKPVTLSCSQTLNHNVMYWYQQKSSQAPKLLFHYYDKDFNNEADTPDNFQSRRPNTSFCFLDIRSPGLGDTAMYLCATSREAGSTDTQYFGPGTRLTVL.

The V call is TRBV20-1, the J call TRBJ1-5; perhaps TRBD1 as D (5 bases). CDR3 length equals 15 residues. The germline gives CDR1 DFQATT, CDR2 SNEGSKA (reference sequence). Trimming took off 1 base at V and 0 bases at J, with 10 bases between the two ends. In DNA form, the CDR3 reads TGCAGTGCTAGAGGCAGGGAACATAGCAATCAGCCCCAGCATTTT. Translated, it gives CSARGREHSNQPQHF.

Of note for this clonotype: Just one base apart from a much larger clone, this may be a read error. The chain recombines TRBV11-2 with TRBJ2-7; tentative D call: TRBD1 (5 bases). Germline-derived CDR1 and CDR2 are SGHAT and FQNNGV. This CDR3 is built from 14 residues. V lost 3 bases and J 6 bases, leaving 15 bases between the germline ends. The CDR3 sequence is CASSFFQDKAEQYF. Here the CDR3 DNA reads TGTGCCAGCAGCTTCTTCCAGGACAAAGCCGAGCAGTACTTC.

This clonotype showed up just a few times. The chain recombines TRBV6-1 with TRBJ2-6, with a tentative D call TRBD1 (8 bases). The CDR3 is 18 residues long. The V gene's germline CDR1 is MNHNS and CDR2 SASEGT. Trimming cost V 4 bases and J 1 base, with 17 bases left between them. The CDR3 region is CASSGPTGGGSGANVLTF. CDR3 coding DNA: TGTGCCAGCAGTGGACCAACAGGGGGGGGGTCTGGGGCCAACGTCCTGACTTTC.

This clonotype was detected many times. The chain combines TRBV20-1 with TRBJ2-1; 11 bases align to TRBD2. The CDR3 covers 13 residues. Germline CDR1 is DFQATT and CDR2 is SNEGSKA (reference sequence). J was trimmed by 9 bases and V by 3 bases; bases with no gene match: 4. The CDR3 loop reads CSARVAGGGEQFF. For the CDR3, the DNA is TGCAGTGCTAGGGTAGCGGGGGGGGGTGAGCAGTTCTTC.

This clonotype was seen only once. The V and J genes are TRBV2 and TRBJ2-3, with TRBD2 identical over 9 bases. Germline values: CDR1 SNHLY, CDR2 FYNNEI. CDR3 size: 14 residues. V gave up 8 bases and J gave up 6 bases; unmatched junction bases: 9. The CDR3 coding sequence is TGTGCCAGCGGGTGGACTAGCGTTAAGGATACGCAGTATTTT. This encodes CASGWTSVKDTQYF. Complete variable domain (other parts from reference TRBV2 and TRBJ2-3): EPEVTQTPSHQVTQMGQEVILRCVPISNHLYFYWYRQILGQKVEFLVSFYNNEISEKSEIFDDQFSVERPDGSNFTLKIRSTKLEDSAMYFCASGWTSVKDTQYFGPGTRLTVL.

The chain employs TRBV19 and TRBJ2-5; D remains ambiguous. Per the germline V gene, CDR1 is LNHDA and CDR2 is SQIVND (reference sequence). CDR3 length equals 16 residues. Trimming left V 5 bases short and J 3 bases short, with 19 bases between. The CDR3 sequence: CASSLRYSKIEETQYF. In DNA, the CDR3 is TGTGCCAGTAGTCTGCGATACTCAAAGATAGAAGAGACCCAGTACTTC.

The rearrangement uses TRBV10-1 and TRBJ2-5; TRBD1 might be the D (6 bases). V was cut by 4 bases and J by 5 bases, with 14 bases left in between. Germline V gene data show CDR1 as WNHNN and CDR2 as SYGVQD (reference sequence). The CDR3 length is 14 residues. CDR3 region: CASSGIQGWETQYF. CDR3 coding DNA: TGCGCCAGCAGTGGGATACAGGGCTGGGAGACCCAGTACTTC.

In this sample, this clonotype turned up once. CDR3 amino acids: CASRTGNLDEQYF. CDR3 sequence (DNA): TGTGCCAGCAGGACAGGGAATCTCGACGAGCAGTACTTC. The rearrangement uses TRBV2 and TRBJ2-7; 7 bases are shared with TRBD1. V gave up 6 bases and J gave up 5 bases; unmatched junction bases: 7. Per germline, CDR1 SNHLY and CDR2 FYNNEI. This CDR3 has 13 residues.

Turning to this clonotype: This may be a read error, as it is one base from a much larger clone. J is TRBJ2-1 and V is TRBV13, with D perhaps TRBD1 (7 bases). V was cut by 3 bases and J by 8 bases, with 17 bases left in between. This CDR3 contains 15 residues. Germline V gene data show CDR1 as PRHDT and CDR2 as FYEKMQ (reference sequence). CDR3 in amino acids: CASSLEGQKYDEQFF. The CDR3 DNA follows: TGTGCCAGCAGCTTGGAGGGACAGAAGTACGATGAGCAGTTCTTC.

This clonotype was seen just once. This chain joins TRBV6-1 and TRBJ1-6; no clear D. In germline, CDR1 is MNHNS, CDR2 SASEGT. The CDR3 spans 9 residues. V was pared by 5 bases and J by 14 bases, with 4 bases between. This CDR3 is CASSSTLHF. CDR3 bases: TGTGCCAGCAGTTCGACCCTCCACTTT.

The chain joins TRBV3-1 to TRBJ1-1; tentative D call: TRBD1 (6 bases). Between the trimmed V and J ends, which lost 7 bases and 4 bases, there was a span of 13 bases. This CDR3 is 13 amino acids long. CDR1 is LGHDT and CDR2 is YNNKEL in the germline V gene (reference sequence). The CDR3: CASNPRGGTEAFF. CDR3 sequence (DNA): TGTGCCAGCAACCCGAGAGGGGGCACTGAAGCTTTCTTT.

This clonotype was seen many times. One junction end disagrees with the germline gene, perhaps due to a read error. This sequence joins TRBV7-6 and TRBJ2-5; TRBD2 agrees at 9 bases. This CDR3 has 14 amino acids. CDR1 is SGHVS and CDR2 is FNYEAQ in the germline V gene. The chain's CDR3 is CTSTRVAGEGTQYF. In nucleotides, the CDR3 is TGTACCAGCACCAGGGTAGCGGGAGAGGGGACCCAGTACTTC.

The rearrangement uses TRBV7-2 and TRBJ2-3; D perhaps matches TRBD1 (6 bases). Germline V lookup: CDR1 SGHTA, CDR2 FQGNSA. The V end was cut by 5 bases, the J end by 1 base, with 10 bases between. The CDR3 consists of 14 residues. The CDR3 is CASSPGTRTDTQYF. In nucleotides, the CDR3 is TGTGCCAGCAGCCCTGGGACACGCACAGATACGCAGTATTTT. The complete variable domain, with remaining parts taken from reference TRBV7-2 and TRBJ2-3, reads GAGVSQSPSNKVTEKGKDVELRCDPISGHTALYWYRQSLGQGLEFLIYFQGNSAPDKSGLPSDRFSAERTGGSVSTLTIQRTQQEDSAVYLCASSPGTRTDTQYFGPGTRLTVL.

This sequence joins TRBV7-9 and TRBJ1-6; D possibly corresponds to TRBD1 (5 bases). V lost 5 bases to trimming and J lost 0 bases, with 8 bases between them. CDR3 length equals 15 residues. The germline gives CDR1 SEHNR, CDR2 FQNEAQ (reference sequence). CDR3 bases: TGTGCCAGCAGCATAGACAGCTCCTATAATTCACCCCTCCACTTT. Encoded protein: CASSIDSSYNSPLHF.

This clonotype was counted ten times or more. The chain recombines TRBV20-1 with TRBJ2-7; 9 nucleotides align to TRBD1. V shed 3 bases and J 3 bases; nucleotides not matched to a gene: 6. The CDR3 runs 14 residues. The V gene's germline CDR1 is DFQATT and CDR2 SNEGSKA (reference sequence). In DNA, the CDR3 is TGCAGTGCTAGGGTACCGGGACAGGGCTACGAGCAGTACTTC. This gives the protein CSARVPGQGYEQYF.

CDR3 nucleotides: TGTGCCAGCAGCTACCGGGACTTAAGCTCCTACGAGCAGTACTTC. Protein: CASSYRDLSSYEQYF. The rearrangement uses TRBV7-8 and TRBJ2-7; tentatively, D is TRBD2 (6 bases). V shed 4 bases and J shed 0 bases, with 13 bases lying between them. Per germline, CDR1 SGHVS and CDR2 FQNEAQ. CDR3 length: 15 amino acids. The entire variable domain, with the rest obtained from reference TRBV7-8 and TRBJ2-7, is as follows: GAGVSQSPRYKVAKRGQDVALRCDPISGHVSLFWYQQALGQGPEFLTYFQNEAQLDKSGLPSDRFFAERPEGSVSTLKIQRTQQEDSAVYLCASSYRDLSSYEQYFGPGTRLTVT.